This T cell receptor beta chain was identified during a study of blood T cell repertoires in COVID-19. Study in general: Material from acute and convalescent COVID-19 was sourced from the United States, Italy and Spain.

V dropped 7 bases and J dropped 7 bases, with 17 bases sitting between them. Germline CDR1 reads LNHDA; CDR2 reads SQIVND (reference sequence). This CDR3 region has 14 residues. The assay was immunoSEQ multiplex PCR, and TCRdb's table has in-frame clones only and misses some. The data hold around 160,000 clones, with around 90% observed a single time. Those who participated ranged in age from roughly 18 to 90 years and resided in 20 to 25 US areas. Clinical history reported by participants formed the basis on which cohorts were assigned. Exposed participants encountered a COVID-19 case during the 2 weeks preceding study entry.

The rearrangement joins TRBV19 to TRBJ1-5; D possibly corresponds to TRBD1 (5 bases). This TCR was sampled from a middle-aged woman who had been exposed to COVID-19. The material sequenced was PBMCs or T cells enriched from blood (not recorded which). The CDR3 spells CASTENQGRQPQHF. The CDR3 DNA reads TGTGCCAGTACCGAGAACCAGGGCCGGCAGCCCCAGCATTTT.